This TCR beta chain was profiled in a study of T cell responses to AZD1222 COVID-19 vaccine. Whole-study results and caveats: Spike-specific TCR breadth rose after two AZD1222 doses, and depth rose as well. Clonal diversity may have been underestimated in mostly white British donors.

CDR1 and CDR2 from the germline V gene are LNHNV and YYDKDF (reference sequence). The CDR3 is 12 amino acids. Trimming pared 5 bases from V and 4 bases from J, leaving 9 bases between. Of note for this clone: No antigen is known for it.

Generated by immunoSEQ multiplex PCR, the TCRdb table keeps only in-frame clones and is missing some. Of roughly 99,000 clones listed, about 89% were seen once; the top ten hold about 7%. V usage is TRBV15 and J usage is TRBJ2-7; TRBD2 is a possible D gene (5 bases). The source was peripheral blood, collected on day 0 of AZD1222 vaccination. The source is an adult in good health. CDR3 region: CATSDPGYEQYF. CDR3 nucleotide sequence: TGTGCCACCAGCGATCCGGGGTACGAGCAGTACTTC.